This T cell receptor beta chain is drawn from a study of T cells after yellow fever vaccination. Study at large: Preparing low-cell-number fractions relied on SMART-Seq v4 Ultra Low Input.

Notes on the study in general: Primary-vaccination clones mostly resurfaced post-booster (under 98% CD4, roughly 90% CD8). Only a small proportion of the clonotypes turned up in both the CD4 and the CD8 compartments, likely arising from convergent recombination. Though weaker, the secondary response peaked faster, on day 5 versus 15.

V was clipped by 3 bases and J by 5 bases; unmatched bases: 10. In germline, CDR1 is SGHNT, CDR2 YYREEE (reference sequence). This CDR3 has 15 amino acids. For this clonotype: Its antigen is not identified.

TCRdb used MiXCR to reprocess the 5' RACE reads, holding one entry per CDR3 protein. The table lists fewer than 450,000 distinct CDR3 sequences, 8.1% of them singletons. V usage is TRBV5-4 and J usage is TRBJ1-1; TRBD1 matches 7 bases. The receptor was derived from a young man who received the YFV17D yellow fever vaccine. The specimen was PBMCs, collected about 41 days after the first yellow fever vaccination. The CDR3 DNA reads TGTGCCAGCAGCTCGGGACAGAATATGGGGACTGAAGCTTTCTTT. Translating it yields CASSSGQNMGTEAFF.